Sequencing of this T cell receptor beta chain was carried out in a study of shared clonotypes between healthy human individuals. Study findings and constraints: Sharing across four donors was highest in naive CD4 (around 5%) and lowest in memory CD8 (about 0.4%). The study drew on few donors, limiting represented genetic and exposure-history diversity.

Turning to this clone: Its cognate antigen is unknown.

Investigators spread the genomic DNA of each subset evenly over several immunoSEQ plates. Sequenced by immunoSEQ multiplex PCR; TCRdb stores in-frame clones only, minus some. Here the sample spans roughly 680,000 clones, over 60% being singletons. The source is a young woman in good health. Sequenced input: memory CD4+ T cells sorted from blood. Noted subset: CD45RA-negative fraction.

In DNA, the CDR3 is TGTGCCAGCAGCCACCCCGGGACTAGTTCTGTCAATGAGCAGTTCTTC. It specifies CASSHPGTSSVNEQFF. The V call is TRBV4-2, the J call TRBJ2-1; TRBD2 matches 8 bases. The ends lost 3 bases at V and 6 bases at J; junction bases unmatched: 10. The CDR3 is 16 amino acids. Germline CDR1 is LGHNA and CDR2 is YNFKEQ.